One sample yielded the 21 T cell receptor beta chains listed below, sequenced in a study of cytomegalovirus exposure and HLA in healthy donors. The primer mix had 60 Vbeta and 13 Jbeta primers. Sequencing used immunoSEQ multiplex PCR; TCRdb keeps in-frame clones, though not all of them. The sample lists around 130,000 clones; around 75% were seen once. Sequencing was performed on PBMCs. The source of these receptors is a woman aged 30 to 39 in good health and CMV-seronegative.

The rearrangement joins TRBV19 to TRBJ1-4, with a weak D call TRBD1 (5 bases). Germline CDR1 reads LNHDA; CDR2 reads SQIVND (reference sequence). V was cut by 4 bases and J by 0 bases, with 6 bases left in between. The CDR3 consists of 14 residues. CDR3 coding DNA: TGTGCCAGTAGTAAGGGGCCAACTAATGAAAAACTGTTTTTT. Amino acids: CASSKGPTNEKLFF.

This clone was recorded a few times. The chain recombines TRBV21-1 with TRBJ1-1. TRBV21-1 is a pseudogene locus. This CDR3 comprises 12 residues. DNA for the CDR3: TGTGCCAGCGGTGACTGGGACACTGAAGCTTTCTTT. This translates into CASGDWDTEAFF.

This rearrangement joins TRBV2 to TRBJ2-7; D remains ambiguous. The CDR3 totals 11 residues. Germline V gives CDR1 SNHLY, CDR2 FYNNEI. Trimming left V 4 bases short and J 6 bases short, with 7 bases between. CDR3 protein: CASSVIVEQYF. The CDR3 coding sequence is TGTGCCAGCAGTGTAATCGTCGAGCAGTACTTC.

CDR3 protein: CASSPTSGSSADTQYF. DNA of the CDR3: TGCGCCAGCAGCCCGACTAGCGGGAGTTCGGCAGATACGCAGTATTTT. The chain joins TRBV5-1 to TRBJ2-3, with 12 nucleotides matching TRBD2. The CDR3 is 16 residues long. V trimming: 4 bases; J trimming: 4 bases; junction bases outside the gene matches: 7. CDR1 is SGHRS and CDR2 is YFSETQ in the germline V gene. Variable domain in full (rest from reference TRBV5-1 and TRBJ2-3): KAGVTQTPRYLIKTRGQQVTLSCSPISGHRSVSWYQQTPGQGLQFLFEYFSETQRNKGNFPGRFSGRQFSNSRSEMNVSTLELGDSALYLCASSPTSGSSADTQYFGPGTRLTVL.

V usage is TRBV5-1 and J usage is TRBJ2-5; TRBD1 aligns across 8 bases. Trimming removed 6 bases from V and 7 bases from J; junction bases left unmatched: 8. The CDR3 extends over 13 amino acids. Germline CDR1 SGHRS, CDR2 YFSETQ. CDR3 in DNA: TGCGCCAGCACCCTGACAGGGGATGGGACCCAGTACTTC. Translated, it gives CASTLTGDGTQYF.

The V call is TRBV5-6, the J call TRBJ2-3; a weak D match, TRBD2 (5 bases). There are 16 residues in the CDR3. Deletions cut 2 bases from V and 1 base from J, with 14 bases between. Germline V gene data show CDR1 as SGHDT and CDR2 as YYEEEE. CDR3 DNA sequence: TGTGCCAGCAGCTTTAAGGGAGTTGCACGCACAGATACGCAGTATTTT. Protein product: CASSFKGVARTDTQYF.

The CDR3 loop is CASRETVTSTEAFF. CDR3 nucleotide sequence: TGCGCCAGCAGAGAGACAGTAACTTCGACTGAAGCTTTCTTT. V usage is TRBV10-2 and J usage is TRBJ1-1, with D possibly being TRBD1 (5 bases). Germline loops: CDR1 WSHSY, CDR2 SAAADI. The CDR3 runs to 14 residues. V was cut by 6 bases and J by 5 bases, with 16 bases left in between.

The chain recombines TRBV10-3 with TRBJ2-7; TRBD2 matches 10 bases. The CDR3 is made up of 14 amino acids. V shed 6 bases, J shed 2 bases, and the junction held 4 bases outside the gene matches. Germline V CDR1 and CDR2: ENHRY, SYGVKD. In DNA, the CDR3 is TGTGCCATCAGCCTACTAGCGGGGACCTACGAGCAGTACTTC. Translation gives CAISLLAGTYEQYF.

The chain joins TRBV6-5 to TRBJ2-7; 9 bases fit TRBD2. The CDR3 has 14 amino acids. V shed 2 bases, J shed 3 bases, and the junction held 2 bases outside the gene matches. CDR1 is MNHEY, CDR2 SVGAGI, per germline. The CDR3 DNA reads TGTGCCAGCAGTTACGCGGGAGGGGTCTACGAGCAGTACTTC. It specifies CASSYAGGVYEQYF.

The V and J genes are TRBV11-2 and TRBJ2-3, with no clear D. The germline V gene encodes CDR1 SGHAT and CDR2 FQNNGV. The CDR3 is 14 amino acids. Trimming removed 5 bases at V and 0 bases at J, with 9 bases between. The DNA of the CDR3 is TGTGCCAGCAGCCCCTTATCCAGCACAGATACGCAGTATTTT. It yields the protein CASSPLSSTDTQYF.

The CDR3 loop is CAATEGTTYEQYF. CDR3 DNA sequence: TGTGCCGCTACTGAAGGGACAACCTACGAGCAGTACTTC. The chain recombines TRBV28 with TRBJ2-5, with D tentatively TRBD1 (6 bases). The DNA end lines up better with TRBJ2-7; the J call may be wrong. The CDR3 runs to 13 residues. The V gene's germline CDR1 is MDHEN and CDR2 SYDVKM.

This clone was detected only a few times. This chain joins TRBV7-8 and TRBJ1-1; D gene unclear. Looked up from germline, CDR1 is SGHVS and CDR2 is FQNEAQ. The CDR3 runs 13 residues. The ends were cut back, 3 bases at V and 1 base at J, with 6 bases in the middle. The CDR3 is CASSFQENTEAFF. CDR3 coding DNA: TGTGCCAGCAGCTTTCAGGAGAACACTGAAGCTTTCTTT. The whole variable domain, remainder taken from reference TRBV7-8 and TRBJ1-1, is GAGVSQSPRYKVAKRGQDVALRCDPISGHVSLFWYQQALGQGPEFLTYFQNEAQLDKSGLPSDRFFAERPEGSVSTLKIQRTQQEDSAVYLCASSFQENTEAFFGQGTRLTVV.

The chain has TRBV5-1 and TRBJ2-1, with 7 nucleotides matching TRBD2. The CDR3 covers 15 residues. Germline CDR1 SGHRS, CDR2 YFSETQ. V was pared by 1 base and J by 1 base, with 2 bases of the junction left unmatched. The CDR3 loop reads CASSLSSGSYNEQFF. The DNA of the CDR3 is TGCGCCAGCAGCTTGTCTAGCGGTTCCTACAATGAGCAGTTCTTC.

V gene TRBV4-1 combines with J gene TRBJ2-7; D not certain. Trimming shortened V by 3 bases and J by 6 bases, and 9 bases separated the two germline ends. Looked up from germline, CDR1 is MGHRA and CDR2 is YSYEKL. The CDR3 totals 12 residues. The CDR3 loop is CASSHPDSEQYV. CDR3 sequence (DNA): TGCGCCAGCAGCCACCCAGACTCCGAGCAGTACGTC.

This clone was detected once. The chain employs TRBV28 and TRBJ1-1; D is ambiguous. CDR1 MDHEN and CDR2 SYDVKM come from the germline V gene. V gave up 8 bases and J gave up 2 bases, with 12 bases separating them. The CDR3 covers 13 residues. The CDR3 DNA sequence: TGTGCCAGCGACTCTTTAGGAAACACTGAAGCTTTCTTT. Amino acid sequence: CASDSLGNTEAFF.

The chain combines TRBV6-5 with TRBJ2-2; D is ambiguous. CDR3 size: 12 residues. Germline values: CDR1 MNHEY, CDR2 SVGAGI. The V end lost 5 bases, the J end lost 7 bases, and 8 bases lay between the germline ends. CDR3 protein: CASSPGGGELFF. CDR3 sequence (DNA): TGTGCCAGCAGTCCCGGTGGCGGGGAGCTGTTTTTT.

Only a few counts were recorded for this clone. V is TRBV10-3 and J is TRBJ2-7, with 7 bases aligning to TRBD1. The junction had 9 bases not matched to a gene; V was cut back by 0 bases and J by 1 base. The CDR3 runs 17 residues. CDR1 ENHRY and CDR2 SYGVKD come from the germline V gene. The chain's CDR3 is CAISESRGIGQSYEQYF. The CDR3 region has the DNA TGTGCCATCAGTGAGTCCAGGGGGATCGGCCAATCCTACGAGCAGTACTTC.

This clone came up once. V gene TRBV7-2 combines with J gene TRBJ2-4, with 10 bases aligning to TRBD1. This CDR3 spans 12 amino acids. Trimming at V came to 5 bases and at J to 15 bases, leaving 7 bases not matched to a gene. Germline V gene lookup returns CDR1 SGHTA and CDR2 FQGNSA. CDR3 nucleotides: TGTGCCAGCAGCCAAACCGGGACAGGGGTGTACTTC. Translation: CASSQTGTGVYF.

The chain joins TRBV2 to TRBJ2-5; 9 bases line up with TRBD1. The J segment lost 4 bases and the V segment lost 0 bases, leaving 3 bases of the junction unmatched. The CDR3 runs 15 residues. The germline gives CDR1 SNHLY, CDR2 FYNNEI. CDR3 nucleotide sequence: TGTGCCAGCAGTGAAGCCGGGACAGGGTCAGAGACCCAGTACTTC. This encodes CASSEAGTGSETQYF.

The CDR3 region is CASSSTGVRGTEAFF. In DNA form, the CDR3 reads TGTGCCAGCAGCTCAACAGGGGTACGGGGCACTGAAGCTTTCTTT. J is TRBJ1-1 and V is TRBV7-2, with 7 bases matching TRBD1. V lost 4 bases and J lost 4; bases outside the gene matches: 9. The CDR3 runs to 15 residues. CDR1 and CDR2 (germline): SGHTA, FQGNSA.

The chain is built from TRBV11-2 and TRBJ2-1, with 10 bases that match TRBD2. J gave up 4 bases and V 5 bases, and 5 bases lay outside the gene matches. Germline-derived CDR1 and CDR2 are SGHAT and FQNNGV. This CDR3 is built from 15 residues. The CDR3 coding sequence is TGTGCCAGCAGCACTCTAGCGGGGGCATACAATGAGCAGTTCTTC. This codes for CASSTLAGAYNEQFF.